This TCR beta chain was documented in a study of blood T cell repertoires in COVID-19. Across the whole study: PBMCs, B-cell-depleted T cells, or T cells were the source of the cDNA or gDNA that made up the material.

Libraries were prepared by immunoSEQ multiplex PCR; TCRdb keeps only in-frame clonotypes and omits some of them. Of 130,000 or so clones in the sample, just under 90% were seen once. The sequenced material came from peripheral blood. The origin of this receptor is a woman between 45 and 60 years old with acute or convalescent COVID-19.

For the CDR3, the DNA is TGTGCCATCTCCGACAGCACAAACACTGAAGCTTTCTTT. It specifies CAISDSTNTEAFF. The V call is TRBV10-3, the J call TRBJ1-1, with a weak D call TRBD1 (5 bases). V lost 8 bases to trimming and J lost 2 bases, with 12 bases between them. Per germline, CDR1 ENHRY and CDR2 SYGVKD. The CDR3 loop spans 13 amino acids.